This entry describes one T cell receptor (beta chain). The target of this receptor is not known. Per-base qualities were not stored, and no clone one base away is much larger. Trimming removed 5 bases from V and 1 base from J; the gene matches leave 8 bases unexplained. CDR1 and CDR2 are drawn from the germline V gene: SGHTA, FQGTGA. The CDR3 sequence holds 15 residues, the cysteine and phenylalanine included. Only the CDR3 part of the read is kept: 45 bases, read in frame from the first base. The data derive from a study of T cell responses to AZD1222 COVID-19 vaccine (dated by TCRdb to about 2021). In the study overall: AZD1222 recipients with second doses at about 4 weeks or about 12 weeks were pooled, because spike-specific TCR depth and breadth did not differ between schedules. TCR sequencing covered approximately 230 trial participants: roughly 200 given two doses of AZD1222 and about 26 given two doses of MenACWY control vaccine. Enrollment into the trials was organized by age into subgroups of 18-55, 56-69 and 70-plus years, and those subgroups contained roughly 140, 27 and 60 TCR-sequenced participants, respectively. Here is what the overall study found, with its caveats: Participants were mostly white British, with more females than males. The authors suggested clonal diversity may have been underestimated. Because no day 14 peak-response samples were available, repertoires were characterized only after the peak T cell response. Reportedly, close to half of the unique spike-specific TCRs recognized epitopes lying outside the regions that are mutated in the B.1.351 and B.1.1.7 variants. Conclusions about previously exposed vaccinees are limited, since just five to seven AZD1222 recipients were seropositive for SARS-CoV-2 at baseline. The 56-69-year group was small, and its depth increase did not reach significance, likely because of low power. Spike-specific TCR breadth and depth rose significantly after two AZD1222 doses compared with day 0 and with MenACWY recipients. Vaccine-associated CD4 TCRs spanned the whole spike protein, with dominant responses in regions 160-218 and 743-854.

The CDR3 regions of human TCRbeta chains were subjected to immunosequencing. The authors' pipeline ran thus. Repertoire TCRs were matched against a reference library of SARS-CoV-2-specific TCRs generated with the MIRA antigen-specificity platform. Breadth was defined as the fraction of unique TCRs that were SARS-CoV-2-associated, and depth was defined as the fraction of total T cells that were SARS-CoV-2-associated. Using the MIRA data, each spike-specific TCR was mapped to the spike region that the TCR reacts to and placed in a CD4 or CD8 class. Log10-transformed breadth and depth values were compared by one-way ANOVA with Sidak's multiple comparisons tests. What TCRdb holds here is the immuneACCESS table cut down to in-frame rearrangements. Part of the clones is not present; checked against another copy, under half of the missing clones reflect an unresolved V gene, and the others are unexplained. The V and J calls and clone size are taken from that table; D and trimming were inferred from the DNA. For this sample there are roughly 140,000 clones; around 88% appear just once. The ten largest clones take up 2.2% of the sample.

The sample's time point label, in plain terms: baseline before first vaccination. The vaccinee samples were drawn from two UK trials, COV001 and COV002, one of which was a single-blind randomized controlled phase 2/3 trial testing AZD1222 (ChAdOx1 nCoV-19) in healthy adults. For TCRbeta chain sequencing, PBMC samples were collected from trial participants at day 0 and at day 28 after the second dose. This TCR was sampled from an adult in good health. This receptor chain uses TRBV7-3 and TRBJ2-7; 7 of the junction bases match TRBD2. This sample comprised peripheral blood, obtained on day 0 of AZD1222 vaccination. The CDR3: CASSPAGDFSYEQYF. The DNA is TGTGCCAGCAGCCCGGCGGGAGACTTTTCCTACGAGCAGTACTTC.